This entry concerns a single TCR beta chain. As yet, its antigen is unknown. V lost 7 bases and J lost 6, with 17 bases in between. The CDR3 runs 14 residues. The germline gives CDR1 ENHRY, CDR2 SYGVKD. The sample comes from a study of T cells after posttransplantation cyclophosphamide. Study findings and constraints: TRB overlap between skin or GI tissue T cells and blood was limited. Recipient CMV seropositivity and CMV reactivation strongly tracked TRB clonality.

The table came from immunoSEQ multiplex PCR; TCRdb's copy has only in-frame clones and leaves some out. In the table there are tens of thousands of clones, about 76% of which are singletons. The chain joins TRBV10-3 to TRBJ2-3, with D perhaps matching TRBD2 (6 bases). The sample comprised memory CD4+ T cells sorted from PBMCs. This clonotype was sampled from a woman in her fifties or sixties in good health, CMV-negative, and a related stem cell transplant donor. As DNA, the CDR3 is TGTGCCATCAAGCCCGGCGGGAACTTCGATACGCAGTATTTT. Its translation: CAIKPGGNFDTQYF.